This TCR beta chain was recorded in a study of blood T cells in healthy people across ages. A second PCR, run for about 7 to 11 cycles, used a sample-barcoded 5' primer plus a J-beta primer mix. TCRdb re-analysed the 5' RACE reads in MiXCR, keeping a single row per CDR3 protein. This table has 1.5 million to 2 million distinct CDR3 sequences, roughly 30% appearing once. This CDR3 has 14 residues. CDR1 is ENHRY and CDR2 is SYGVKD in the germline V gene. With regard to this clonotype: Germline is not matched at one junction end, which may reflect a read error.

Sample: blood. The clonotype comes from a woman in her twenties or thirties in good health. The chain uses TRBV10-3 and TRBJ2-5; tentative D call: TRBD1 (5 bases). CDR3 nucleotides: TGTGCCATCAGGGAGTCGGGCAGGGAACATACCCAGTACTTC. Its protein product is CAIRESGREHTQYF.